This TCR beta chain is from a study of breast tumors, draining lymph nodes, adjacent tissues. TCRdb itself ran the multiplex PCR reads through MiXCR, one entry per CDR3 protein. The sample lists about 140,000 distinct CDR3 sequences; around 20% were seen once. A remark on this clonotype: Its antigen is unidentified.

Samples came from axillary lymph nodes draining the breast cancer. Findings and limits, study-wide: Tumor repertoires ranked between lymph nodes and nontumor tissue in diversity, with V and J gene preferences. Luminal-like breast cancer showed significantly greater tumor-nontumor repertoire similarity than basal-like breast cancer did.

The sequencing sample was made of axillary lymph node tissue. The source of this sequence is a female donor with breast cancer. Some clones in this sample may be carry-over from other donors' samples.

CDR3: CASRSTGTKNIQYF. The CDR3 coding sequence is TGTGCCAGCAGGTCGACAGGGACCAAAAACATTCAGTACTTC. The chain employs TRBV28 and TRBJ2-4; TRBD1 agrees at 7 bases. This CDR3 has 14 residues. Unmatched junction bases numbered 4, after V lost 6 bases and J lost 2 bases. Per germline, CDR1 MDHEN and CDR2 SYDVKM.